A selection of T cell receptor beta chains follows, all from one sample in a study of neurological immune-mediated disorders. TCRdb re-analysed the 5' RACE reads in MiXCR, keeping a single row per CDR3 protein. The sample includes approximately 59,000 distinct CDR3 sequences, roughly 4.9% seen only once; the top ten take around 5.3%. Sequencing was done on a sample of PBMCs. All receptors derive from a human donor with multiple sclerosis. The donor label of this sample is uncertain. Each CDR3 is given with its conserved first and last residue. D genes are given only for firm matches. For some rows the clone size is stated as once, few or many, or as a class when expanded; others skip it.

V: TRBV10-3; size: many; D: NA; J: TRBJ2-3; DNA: TGTGCCATCAGCGGGGACCAAAGCACAGATACGCAGTATTTT; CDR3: CAISGDQSTDTQYF
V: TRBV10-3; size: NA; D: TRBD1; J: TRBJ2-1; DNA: TGTGCCATCACCCGGGACAGGGGCCCCTACAATGAGCAGTTCTTC; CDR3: CAITRDRGPYNEQFF
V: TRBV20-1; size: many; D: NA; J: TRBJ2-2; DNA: TGCAGTGCTAGAGTGGGGGCAGGTGGGCTGTTTTTT; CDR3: CSARVGAGGLFF
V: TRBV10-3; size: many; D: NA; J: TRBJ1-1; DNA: TGTGCCATCAGTGCGAGCAGGGCGACTGAAGCTTTCTTT; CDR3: CAISASRATEAFF
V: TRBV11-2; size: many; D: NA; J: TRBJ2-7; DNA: TGTGCCAGCAGCTTAGGCCCCCAGACAGACTACGAGCAGTACTTC; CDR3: CASSLGPQTDYEQYF
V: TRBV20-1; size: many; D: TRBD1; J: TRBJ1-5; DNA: TGCAGTGCCAGTACAGGGGAAAGCAATCAGCCCCAGCATTTT; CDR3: CSASTGESNQPQHF
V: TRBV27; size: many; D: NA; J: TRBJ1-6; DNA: TGTGCCAGCAGTCTACTGCCAGGGAATTCACCCCTCCACTTT; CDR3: CASSLLPGNSPLHF
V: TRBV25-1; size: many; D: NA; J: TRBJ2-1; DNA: TGTGCCAGCAAAGGTTGGGGGCCGGGACTACGTAACAATGAGCAGTTCTTC; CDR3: CASKGWGPGLRNNEQFF
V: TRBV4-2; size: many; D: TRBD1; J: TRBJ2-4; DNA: TGTGCCAGCAGCCAATACCGGGACAGGGGGCGTTGGAACATTCAGTACTTC; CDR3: CASSQYRDRGRWNIQYF
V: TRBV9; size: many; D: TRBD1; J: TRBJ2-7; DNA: TGTGCCAGCAGCGTAGCGGCAGGGGGTATCGACGAGCAGTACTTC; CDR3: CASSVAAGGIDEQYF
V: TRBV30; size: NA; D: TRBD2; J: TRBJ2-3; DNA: TGTGCCTCCGGGAGGTTGGAGCGGAATTTT; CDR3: CASGRLERNF
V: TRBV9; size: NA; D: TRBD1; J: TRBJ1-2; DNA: TGTGCCAGCAGCGTCGAGCAGGGGGCTCTCGATGGCTACACCTTC; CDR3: CASSVEQGALDGYTF
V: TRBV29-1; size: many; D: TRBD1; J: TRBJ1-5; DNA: TGCAGCGTTTCTGCAGGGGGTAGGAATCAGCCCCAGCATTTT; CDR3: CSVSAGGRNQPQHF
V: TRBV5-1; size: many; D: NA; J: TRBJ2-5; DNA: TGCGCCAGCAGGGCCCAAGAGACCCAGTACTTC; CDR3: CASRAQETQYF
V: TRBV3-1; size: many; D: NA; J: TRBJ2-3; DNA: TGTGCCAGCAGCCCGCCCCCCAGGGCTTTAGGTACGCAGTATTTT; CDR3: CASSPPPRALGTQYF
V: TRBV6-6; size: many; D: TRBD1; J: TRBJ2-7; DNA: TGTGCCAGCAGTTACTCGAGGACAGGGGGGCACGAGCAGTACTTC; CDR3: CASSYSRTGGHEQYF